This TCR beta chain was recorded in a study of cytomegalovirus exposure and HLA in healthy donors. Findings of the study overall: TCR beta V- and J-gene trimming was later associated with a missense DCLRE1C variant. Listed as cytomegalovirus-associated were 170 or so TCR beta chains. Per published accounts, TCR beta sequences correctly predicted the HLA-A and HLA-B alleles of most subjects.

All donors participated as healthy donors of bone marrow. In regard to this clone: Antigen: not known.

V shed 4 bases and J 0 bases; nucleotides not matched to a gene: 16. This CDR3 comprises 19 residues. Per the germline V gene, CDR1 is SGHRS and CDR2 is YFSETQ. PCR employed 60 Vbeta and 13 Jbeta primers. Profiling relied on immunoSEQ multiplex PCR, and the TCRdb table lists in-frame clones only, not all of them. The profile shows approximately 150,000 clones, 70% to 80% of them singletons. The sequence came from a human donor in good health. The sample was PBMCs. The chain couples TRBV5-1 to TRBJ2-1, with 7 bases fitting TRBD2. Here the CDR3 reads CASSHLSVASGSSYNEQFF. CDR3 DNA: TGCGCCAGCAGCCACTTGTCCGTGGCTAGCGGAAGCTCCTACAATGAGCAGTTCTTC.